This T cell receptor (beta chain) was profiled in a study of response to subunit inactivated influenza vaccine. TCRdb re-called the RT-PCR reads with MiXCR, one entry per CDR3 protein. The profile shows 450,000 to 700,000 distinct CDR3 sequences, 14% of them singletons. This CDR3 has 14 amino acids. Germline V lookup: CDR1 DFQATT, CDR2 SNEGSKA (reference sequence). V dropped 6 bases and J dropped 7; count of bases not matched to a gene: 9. Sequenced material: PBMCs from blood, taken 11 to 12 days after vaccination. The genes are TRBV20-1 and TRBJ2-1; the match to TRBD1 covers 10 bases. The receptor's source is a man aged 50-60 years who received an inactivated influenza vaccine. CDR3 sequence reads: CSATRDRGYNEQFF. Here the CDR3 DNA reads TGCAGTGCCACCCGGGACAGGGGTTATAATGAGCAGTTCTTC.